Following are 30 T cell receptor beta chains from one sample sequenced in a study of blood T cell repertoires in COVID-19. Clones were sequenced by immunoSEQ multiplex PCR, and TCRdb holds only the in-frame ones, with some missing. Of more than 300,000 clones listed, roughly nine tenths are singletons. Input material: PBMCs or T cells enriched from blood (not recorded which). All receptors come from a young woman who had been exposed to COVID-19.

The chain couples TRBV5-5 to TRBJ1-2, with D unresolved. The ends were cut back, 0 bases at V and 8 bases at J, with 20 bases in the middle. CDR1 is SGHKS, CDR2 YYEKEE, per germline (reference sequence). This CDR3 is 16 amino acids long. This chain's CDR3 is CASSLVLEGPRKGYTF. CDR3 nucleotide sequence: TGTGCCAGCAGCTTGGTTCTAGAGGGCCCGCGGAAGGGCTACACCTTC.

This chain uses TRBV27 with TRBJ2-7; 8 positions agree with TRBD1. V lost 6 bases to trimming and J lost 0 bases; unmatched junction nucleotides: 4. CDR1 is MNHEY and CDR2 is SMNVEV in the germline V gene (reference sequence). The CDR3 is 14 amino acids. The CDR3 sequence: CASRSGTGSYEQYF. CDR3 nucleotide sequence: TGTGCCAGCAGATCCGGGACAGGCTCCTACGAGCAGTACTTC.

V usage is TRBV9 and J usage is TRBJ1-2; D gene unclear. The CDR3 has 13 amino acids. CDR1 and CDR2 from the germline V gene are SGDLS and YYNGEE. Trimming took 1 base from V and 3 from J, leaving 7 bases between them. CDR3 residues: CASSVSSDYGYTF. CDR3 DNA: TGTGCCAGCAGCGTAAGTTCGGACTATGGCTACACCTTC.

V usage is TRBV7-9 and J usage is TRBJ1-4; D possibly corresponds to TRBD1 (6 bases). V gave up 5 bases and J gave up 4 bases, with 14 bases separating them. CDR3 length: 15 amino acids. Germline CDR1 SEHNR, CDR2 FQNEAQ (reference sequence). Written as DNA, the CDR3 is TGTGCCAGCAGCCCCTGGACAGCTGGTAATGAAAAACTGTTTTTT. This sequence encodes CASSPWTAGNEKLFF.

The CDR3, as DNA: TGCGCCAGCAGCTCGGATGGACTAGCGGGGGATTCTTACATTCAGTACTTC. Translating it yields CASSSDGLAGDSYIQYF. The chain joins TRBV5-1 to TRBJ2-4; 13 bases are a match to TRBD2. V was pared by 3 bases and J by 8 bases, with 11 bases of the junction left unmatched. CDR1 is SGHRS, CDR2 YFSETQ, per germline. The CDR3 runs 17 residues.

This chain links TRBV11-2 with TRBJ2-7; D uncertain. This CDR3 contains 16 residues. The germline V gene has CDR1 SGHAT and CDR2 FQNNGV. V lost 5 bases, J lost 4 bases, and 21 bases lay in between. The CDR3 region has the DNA TGTGCCAGCAGCCTCCGCGACAAGGCCACAAATTACGAGCAGTACTTC. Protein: CASSLRDKATNYEQYF.

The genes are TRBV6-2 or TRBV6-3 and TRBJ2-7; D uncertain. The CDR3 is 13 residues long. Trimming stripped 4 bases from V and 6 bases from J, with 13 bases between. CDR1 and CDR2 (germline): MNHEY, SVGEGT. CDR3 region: CASSFAYYSEQYF. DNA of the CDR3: TGTGCCAGCAGTTTCGCCTATTACAGCGAGCAGTACTTC.

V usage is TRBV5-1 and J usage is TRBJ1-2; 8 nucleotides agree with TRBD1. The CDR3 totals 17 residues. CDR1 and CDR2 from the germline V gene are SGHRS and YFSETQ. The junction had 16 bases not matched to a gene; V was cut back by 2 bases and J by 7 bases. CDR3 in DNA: TGCGCCAGCAGCTTACAAAATTTCGTTGCGGACAGGGCTGGCTACACCTTC. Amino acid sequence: CASSLQNFVADRAGYTF.

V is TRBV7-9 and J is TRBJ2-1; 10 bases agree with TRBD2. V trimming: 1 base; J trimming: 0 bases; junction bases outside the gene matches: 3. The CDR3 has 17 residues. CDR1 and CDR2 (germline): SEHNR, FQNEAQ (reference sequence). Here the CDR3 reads CASSLDASGGSYNEQFF. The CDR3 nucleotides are TGTGCCAGCAGCTTAGATGCTAGCGGGGGCTCCTACAATGAGCAGTTCTTC.

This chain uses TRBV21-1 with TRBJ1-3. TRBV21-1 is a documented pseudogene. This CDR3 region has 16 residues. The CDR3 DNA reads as TGTGCCAGCAGGAAGCGGGGCGCCCCGCAGGGAAACACCATATATTTT. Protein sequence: CASRKRGAPQGNTIYF.

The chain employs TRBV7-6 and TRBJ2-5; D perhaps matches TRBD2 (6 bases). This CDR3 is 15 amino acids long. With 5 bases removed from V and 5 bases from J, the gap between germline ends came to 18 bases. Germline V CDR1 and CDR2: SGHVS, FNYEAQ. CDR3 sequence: CASSLRLALGETQYF. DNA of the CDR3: TGTGCCAGCAGCCTTCGCCTAGCGCTAGGGGAGACCCAGTACTTC. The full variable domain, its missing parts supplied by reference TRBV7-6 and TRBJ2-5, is GAGVSQSPRYKVTKRGQDVALRCDPISGHVSLYWYRQALGQGPEFLTYFNYEAQQDKSGLPNDRFSAERPEGSISTLTIQRTEQRDSAMYRCASSLRLALGETQYFGPGTRLLVL.

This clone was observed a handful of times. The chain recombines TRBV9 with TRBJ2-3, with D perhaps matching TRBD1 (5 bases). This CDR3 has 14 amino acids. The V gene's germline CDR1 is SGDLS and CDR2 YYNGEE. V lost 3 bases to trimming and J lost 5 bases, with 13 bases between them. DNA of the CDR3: TGTGCCAGCAGCGCCAGGGCGTTGGGAGATACGCAGTATTTT. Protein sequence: CASSARALGDTQYF.

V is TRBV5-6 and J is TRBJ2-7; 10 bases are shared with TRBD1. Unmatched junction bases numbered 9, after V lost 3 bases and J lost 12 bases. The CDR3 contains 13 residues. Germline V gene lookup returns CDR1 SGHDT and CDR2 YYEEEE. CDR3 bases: TGTGCCAGCAGCTGGGACAGGGGAGATCCTCCGTACTTC. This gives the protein CASSWDRGDPPYF.

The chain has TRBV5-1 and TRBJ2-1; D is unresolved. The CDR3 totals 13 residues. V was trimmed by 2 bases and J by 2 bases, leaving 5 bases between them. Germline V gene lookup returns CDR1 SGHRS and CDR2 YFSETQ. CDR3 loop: CASSLQPYNEQFF. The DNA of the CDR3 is TGCGCCAGCAGCTTACAGCCCTACAATGAGCAGTTCTTC.

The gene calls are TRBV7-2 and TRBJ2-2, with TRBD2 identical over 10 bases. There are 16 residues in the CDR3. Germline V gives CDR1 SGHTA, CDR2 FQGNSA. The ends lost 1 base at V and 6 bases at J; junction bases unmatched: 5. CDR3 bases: TGTGCCAGCAGCTTAGGAGCGGGGGGGCTCCCCGGGGAGCTGTTTTTT. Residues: CASSLGAGGLPGELFF.

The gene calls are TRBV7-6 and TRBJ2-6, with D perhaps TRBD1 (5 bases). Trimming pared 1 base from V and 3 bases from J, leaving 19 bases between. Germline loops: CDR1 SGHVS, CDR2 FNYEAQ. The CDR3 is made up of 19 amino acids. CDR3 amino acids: CASSLEAPPRVLGANVLTF. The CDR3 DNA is TGTGCCAGCAGCTTAGAGGCCCCTCCCAGGGTACTTGGGGCCAACGTCCTGACTTTC.

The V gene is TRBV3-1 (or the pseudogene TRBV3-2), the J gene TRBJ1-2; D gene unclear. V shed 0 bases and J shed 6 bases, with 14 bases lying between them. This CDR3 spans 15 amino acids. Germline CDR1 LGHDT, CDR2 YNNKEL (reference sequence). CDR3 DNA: TGTGCCAGCAGCCAAGATCTGGGCGTGTACGATGGCTACACCTTC. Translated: CASSQDLGVYDGYTF.

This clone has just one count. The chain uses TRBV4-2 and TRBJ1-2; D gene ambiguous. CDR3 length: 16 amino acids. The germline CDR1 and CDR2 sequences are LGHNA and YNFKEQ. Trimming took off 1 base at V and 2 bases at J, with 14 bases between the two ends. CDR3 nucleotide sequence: TGTGCCAGCAGCCAAGGGCCGGGGTCAGAAAACTATGGCTACACCTTC. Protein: CASSQGPGSENYGYTF.

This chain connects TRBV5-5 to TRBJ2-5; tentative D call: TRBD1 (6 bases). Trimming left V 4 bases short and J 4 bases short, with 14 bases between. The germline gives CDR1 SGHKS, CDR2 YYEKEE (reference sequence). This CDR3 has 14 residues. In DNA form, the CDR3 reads TGTGCCAGCAGCCTCCTGGGGGCAACAGAGACCCAGTACTTC. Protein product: CASSLLGATETQYF.

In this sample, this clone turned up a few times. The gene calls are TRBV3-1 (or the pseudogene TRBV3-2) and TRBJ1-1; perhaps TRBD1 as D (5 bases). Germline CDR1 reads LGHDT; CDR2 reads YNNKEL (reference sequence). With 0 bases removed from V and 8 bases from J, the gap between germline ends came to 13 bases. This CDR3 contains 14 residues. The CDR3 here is CASSQDLGAREAFF. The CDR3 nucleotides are TGTGCCAGCAGCCAAGATCTTGGGGCCAGGGAAGCTTTCTTT.

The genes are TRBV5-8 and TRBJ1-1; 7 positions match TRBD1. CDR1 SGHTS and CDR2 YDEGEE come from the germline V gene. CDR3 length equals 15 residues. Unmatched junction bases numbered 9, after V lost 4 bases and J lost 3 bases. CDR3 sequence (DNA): TGTGCCAGCAGCAACCGACAGGGTTGGTACACTGAAGCTTTCTTT. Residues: CASSNRQGWYTEAFF. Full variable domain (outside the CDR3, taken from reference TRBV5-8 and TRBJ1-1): EAGVTQSPTHLIKTRGQQATLRCSPISGHTSVYWYQQALGLGLQFLLWYDEGEERNRGNFPPRFSGRQFPNYSSELNVNALELEDSALYLCASSNRQGWYTEAFFGQGTRLTVV.

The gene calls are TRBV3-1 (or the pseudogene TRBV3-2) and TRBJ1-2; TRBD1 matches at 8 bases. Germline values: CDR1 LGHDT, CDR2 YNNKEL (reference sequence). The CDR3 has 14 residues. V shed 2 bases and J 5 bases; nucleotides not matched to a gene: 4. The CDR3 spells CASSQMTGVYGYTF. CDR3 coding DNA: TGTGCCAGCAGCCAAATGACAGGGGTGTATGGCTACACCTTC.

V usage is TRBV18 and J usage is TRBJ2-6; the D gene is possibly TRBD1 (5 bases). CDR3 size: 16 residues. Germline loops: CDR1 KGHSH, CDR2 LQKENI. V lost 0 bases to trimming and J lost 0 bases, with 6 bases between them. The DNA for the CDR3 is TGTGCCAGCTCACCACCGGGGCTCTCTGGGGCCAACGTCCTGACTTTC. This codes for CASSPPGLSGANVLTF.

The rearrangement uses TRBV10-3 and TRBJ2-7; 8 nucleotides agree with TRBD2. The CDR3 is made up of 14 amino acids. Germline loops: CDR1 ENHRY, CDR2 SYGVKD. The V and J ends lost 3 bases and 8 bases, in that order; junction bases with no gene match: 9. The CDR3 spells CAISDEETSDKQYF. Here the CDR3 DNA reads TGTGCCATCAGTGATGAGGAGACTAGCGATAAGCAGTACTTC.

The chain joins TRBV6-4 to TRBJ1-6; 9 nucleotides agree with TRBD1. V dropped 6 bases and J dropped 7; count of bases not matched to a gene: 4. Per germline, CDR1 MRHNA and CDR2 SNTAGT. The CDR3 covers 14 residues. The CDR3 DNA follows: TGTGCCAGCAGGCCGGGACAGGGCAATTCACCCCTCCACTTT. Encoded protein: CASRPGQGNSPLHF.

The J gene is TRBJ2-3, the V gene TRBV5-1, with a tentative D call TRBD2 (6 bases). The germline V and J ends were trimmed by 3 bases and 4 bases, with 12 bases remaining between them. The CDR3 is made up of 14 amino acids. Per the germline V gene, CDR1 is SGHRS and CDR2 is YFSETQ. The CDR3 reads CASSSTLASDTQYF. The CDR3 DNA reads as TGCGCCAGCAGCTCGACTCTAGCGTCAGATACGCAGTATTTT.

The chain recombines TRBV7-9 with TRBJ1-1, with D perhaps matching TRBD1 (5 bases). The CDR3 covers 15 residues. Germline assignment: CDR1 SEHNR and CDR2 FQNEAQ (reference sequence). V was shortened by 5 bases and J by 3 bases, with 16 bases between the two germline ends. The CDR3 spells CASSPDLGGDTEAFF. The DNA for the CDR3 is TGTGCCAGCAGCCCTGATCTGGGAGGGGACACTGAAGCTTTCTTT.

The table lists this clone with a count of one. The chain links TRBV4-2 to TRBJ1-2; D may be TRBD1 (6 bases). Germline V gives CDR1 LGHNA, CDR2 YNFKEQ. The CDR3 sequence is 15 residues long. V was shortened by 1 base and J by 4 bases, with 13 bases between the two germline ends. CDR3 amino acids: CASSQADSPGYGYTF. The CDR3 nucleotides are TGTGCCAGCAGCCAAGCGGACAGTCCCGGCTATGGCTACACCTTC.

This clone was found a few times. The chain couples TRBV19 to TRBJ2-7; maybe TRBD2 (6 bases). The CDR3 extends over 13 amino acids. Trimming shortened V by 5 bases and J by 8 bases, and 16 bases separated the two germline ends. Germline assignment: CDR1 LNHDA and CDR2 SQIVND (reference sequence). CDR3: CASSSLRDWKQYF. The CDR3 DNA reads TGTGCCAGTAGTTCCCTCCGGGACTGGAAGCAGTACTTC.

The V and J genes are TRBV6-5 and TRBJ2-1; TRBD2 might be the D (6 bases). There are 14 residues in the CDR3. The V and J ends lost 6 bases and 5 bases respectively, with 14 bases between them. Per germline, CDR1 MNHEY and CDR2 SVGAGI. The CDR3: CASSLARGNNEQFF. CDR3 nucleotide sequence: TGTGCCAGCAGCCTCGCCCGGGGGAACAATGAGCAGTTCTTC.